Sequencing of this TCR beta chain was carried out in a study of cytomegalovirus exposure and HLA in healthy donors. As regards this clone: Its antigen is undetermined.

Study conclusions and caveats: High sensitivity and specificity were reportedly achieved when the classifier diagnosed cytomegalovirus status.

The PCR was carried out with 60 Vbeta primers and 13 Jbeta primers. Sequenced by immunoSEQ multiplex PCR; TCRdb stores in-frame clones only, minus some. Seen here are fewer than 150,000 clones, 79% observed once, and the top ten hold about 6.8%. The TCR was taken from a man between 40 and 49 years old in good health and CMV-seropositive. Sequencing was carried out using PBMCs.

DNA for the CDR3: TGTGCCAGTAGTAGAGAGCGGAAAGAGACCCAGTACTTC. This translates into CASSRERKETQYF. This sequence joins TRBV19 and TRBJ2-5; weak D call: TRBD2 (5 bases). Germline V gives CDR1 LNHDA, CDR2 SQIVND (reference sequence). The V end lost 4 bases, the J end lost 3 bases, and 9 bases lay between the germline ends. The CDR3 is 13 residues long.